This is a list of T cell receptor beta chains from one sample in a study of control samples from healthy donors and cancer patients. TCRdb keeps only in-frame clones here, not all; method: immunoSEQ multiplex PCR. The sample comprises some 120,000 clones, about 95% of which are singletons, and less than 4.5% rests with the top ten. What was sequenced was blood. These TCRs come from a man aged 25-45 years in good health. Both conserved end residues are part of each CDR3. D genes are given only for firm matches. A clone size is listed for some rows: how often the clone was seen (once, few, many), or a class if it is expanded.

>TRBV7-9|15|TRBJ1-3|NA|NA
CASSFRPNSGNTIYF
TGTGCCAGCAGCTTCAGACCGAACTCTGGAAACACCATATATTTT
>TRBV7-2|16|TRBJ2-3|TRBD2|NA
CASSLAIAGGSDTQYF
TGTGCCAGCAGCTTAGCCATAGCGGGGGGAAGCGATACGCAGTATTTT
>TRBV5-6|18|TRBJ2-6|NA|NA
CASSLRLGASSGANVLTF
TGTGCCAGCAGCTTGCGACTGGGGGCCTCCTCTGGGGCCAACGTCCTGACTTTC
>TRBV7-2|15|TRBJ1-2|TRBD1|NA
CASSLVSGTAYGYTF
TGTGCCAGCAGCTTGGTCTCCGGGACAGCATATGGCTACACCTTC
>TRBV25-1|14|TRBJ2-1|NA|once
CASSGRVGHNEQFF
TGTGCCAGCAGTGGGCGGGTCGGCCACAATGAGCAGTTCTTC
>TRBV6-5|15|TRBJ2-2|TRBD1|NA
CASSYRTGYTGELFF
TGTGCCAGCAGTTACCGGACAGGGTACACCGGGGAGCTGTTTTTT
>TRBV4-1|15|TRBJ2-5|NA|NA
CASSPGPSSAGTQYF
TGCGCCAGCAGCCCCGGGCCATCATCCGCTGGGACCCAGTACTTC
>TRBV4-1|16|TRBJ2-2|TRBD1|NA
CASRGTGPPNTGELFF
TGCGCCAGCAGGGGGACAGGCCCTCCGAACACCGGGGAGCTGTTTTTT
>TRBV2|16|TRBJ2-7|NA|NA
CASSPNGVQGFHEQYF
TGTGCCAGCAGCCCAAACGGGGTTCAGGGCTTCCACGAGCAGTACTTC
>TRBV5-1|17|TRBJ1-2|NA|NA
CASRPTYGTTSNYGYTF
TGCGCCAGCAGACCTACCTACGGGACAACCAGTAACTATGGCTACACCTTC
>TRBV20-1|13|TRBJ2-7|TRBD1|NA
CSASLQGAYEQYF
TGCAGTGCTAGTCTTCAGGGGGCCTACGAGCAGTACTTC
>TRBV29-1|11|TRBJ2-7|NA|NA
CSATGTYEQYF
TGCAGCGCTACAGGGACCTACGAGCAGTACTTC
>TRBV27|16|TRBJ2-3|NA|NA
CASSALSGVSTDTQYF
TGTGCCAGCAGCGCCCTCTCCGGGGTTAGCACAGATACGCAGTATTTT
>TRBV5-4|14|TRBJ2-1|NA|NA
CASSAWNSPDEQFF
TGTGCCAGCAGCGCTTGGAACTCCCCGGATGAGCAGTTCTTC
>TRBV7-9|16|TRBJ2-7|TRBD1|NA
CASSLVRGQGPYEQYF
TGTGCCAGCAGCTTAGTAAGGGGACAGGGCCCCTACGAGCAGTACTTC
>TRBV7-2|16|TRBJ2-2|NA|NA
CASSPWTEMNTGELFF
TGTGCCAGCAGCCCTTGGACAGAGATGAACACCGGGGAGCTGTTTTTT
>TRBV5-5|15|TRBJ1-6|NA|NA
CASSLAGQNNSPLHF
TGTGCCAGCAGCTTGGCGGGGCAGAATAATTCACCCCTCCACTTT
>TRBV7-9|15|TRBJ2-5|NA|NA
CASSLAVQGGETQYF
TGTGCCAGCAGCTTAGCGGTCCAGGGAGGAGAGACCCAGTACTTC
>TRBV4-3|14|TRBJ1-1|TRBD1|NA
CASSRNRGDTEAFF
TGCGCCAGCAGCCGAAACAGGGGCGACACTGAAGCTTTCTTT
>TRBV5-1|16|TRBJ1-2|NA|NA
CASSHQRGGANYGYTF
TGCGCCAGCAGCCACCAGCGTGGGGGGGCCAACTATGGCTACACCTTC
>TRBV3-1/TRBV3-2|16|TRBJ1-4|NA|once
CASSQLVGPTNEKLFF
TGTGCCAGCAGCCAGTTAGTTGGGCCAACTAATGAAAAACTGTTTTTT
>TRBV3-1/TRBV3-2|16|TRBJ2-2|NA|NA
CASSQDIRLFPGELFF
TGTGCCAGCAGCCAAGATATCCGACTTTTCCCCGGGGAGCTGTTTTTT
>TRBV9|15|TRBJ2-5|NA|NA
CASSGQHGGPETQYF
TGTGCCAGCAGCGGCCAACACGGGGGGCCGGAGACCCAGTACTTC
>TRBV5-5|14|TRBJ2-1|NA|NA
CASSFSGVYNEQFF
TGTGCCAGCAGCTTTTCAGGGGTCTACAATGAGCAGTTCTTC
>TRBV5-6|16|TRBJ2-5|NA|NA
CASSLGSGMAQETQYF
TGTGCCAGCAGCTTGGGGTCAGGGATGGCCCAAGAGACCCAGTACTTC
>TRBV19|14|TRBJ1-5|NA|NA
CASSIWGAGQPQHF
TGTGCCAGTAGTATATGGGGGGCCGGTCAGCCCCAGCATTTT
>TRBV7-2|13|TRBJ1-3|NA|NA
CASSLGSGNTIYF
TGTGCCAGCAGCTTAGGTTCTGGAAACACCATATATTTT
>TRBV2|15|TRBJ1-5|NA|NA
CASSSHPFSNQPQHF
TGTGCCAGCAGTTCCCACCCGTTTAGCAATCAGCCCCAGCATTTT
>TRBV4-2|17|TRBJ1-1|NA|NA
CASSQVGSRGGAAEAFF
TGTGCCAGCAGCCAAGTGGGTAGTAGGGGGGGGGCGGCGGAAGCTTTCTTT